The clone carrying this T cell receptor beta chain was seen at least ten times. Its antigen is currently unknown. Germline V CDR1 and CDR2: SGHDN, FVKESK. The CDR3 consists of 13 residues. V gave up 6 bases and J gave up 7 bases, with 16 bases separating them. TCRdb called the multiplex PCR reads again in MiXCR, with one record for every CDR3 protein. The sample records 250,000 or so distinct CDR3 sequences, 30% to 35% being singletons. The lymph nodes were axillary draining lymph nodes from breast cancer patients. The data derive from a study of breast tumors, draining lymph nodes, adjacent tissues. Findings of the study overall: Most tumor T cells seemingly derive from lymph node, then expand in tumor. Compared with lymph nodes, tumors were less diverse; compared with nontumor tissue, more. That most tumor T cells come from lymph nodes remained unproven.

The gene calls are TRBV14 and TRBJ2-7; a possible D gene is TRBD1 (5 bases). The sequence was obtained from a female donor with breast cancer. Some clones in this sample may be carry-over from other donors' samples. The sample taken for sequencing was axillary lymph node tissue. The CDR3 spells CASSVRGSWEQYF. CDR3 bases: TGTGCCAGCAGTGTAAGGGGATCTTGGGAGCAGTACTTC. The full variable domain, in which reference TRBV14 and TRBJ2-7 provide the parts outside the CDR3, is EAGVTQFPSHSVIEKGQTVTLRCDPISGHDNLYWYRRVMGKEIKFLLHFVKESKQDESGMPNNRFLAERTGGTYSTLKVQPAELEDSGVYFCASSVRGSWEQYFGPGTRLTVT.